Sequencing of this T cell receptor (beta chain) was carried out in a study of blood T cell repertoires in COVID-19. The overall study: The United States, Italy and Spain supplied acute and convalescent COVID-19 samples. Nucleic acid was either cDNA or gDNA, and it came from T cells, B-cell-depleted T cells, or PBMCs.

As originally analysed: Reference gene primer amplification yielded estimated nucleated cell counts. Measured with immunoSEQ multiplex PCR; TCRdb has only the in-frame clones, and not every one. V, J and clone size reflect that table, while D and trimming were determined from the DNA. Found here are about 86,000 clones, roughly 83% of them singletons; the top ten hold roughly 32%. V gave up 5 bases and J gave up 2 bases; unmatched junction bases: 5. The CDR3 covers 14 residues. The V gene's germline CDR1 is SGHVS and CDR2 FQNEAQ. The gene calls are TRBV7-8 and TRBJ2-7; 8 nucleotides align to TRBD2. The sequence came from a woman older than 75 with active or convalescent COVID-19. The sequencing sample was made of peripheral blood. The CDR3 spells CASSRGLATYEQYF. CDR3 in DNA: TGTGCCAGCAGCCGAGGACTAGCAACCTACGAGCAGTACTTC.